This TCR beta chain was observed in a study of blood T cell repertoires in COVID-19. Whole-study context: Italy, Spain and the United States were the sources of the convalescent and acute COVID-19 samples.

Self-reported history from a screening survey and questionnaire set each donor's cohort. The germline V and J ends were trimmed by 5 bases and 5 bases, with 18 bases remaining between them. The CDR3 covers 15 residues. Germline CDR1 reads SGHVS; CDR2 reads FQNEAQ. In the source study's methods: Nucleated cell number was recorded as an estimate derived from reference gene primer amplification. Repertoires were generated with immunoSEQ multiplex PCR, while TCRdb's copy carries only in-frame clones and drops some. D and trimming come from the DNA, and the V and J calls and clone size come from that table. The sample holds a few hundred thousand clones, approximately 90% seen once.

Source material: PBMCs or T cells enriched from blood (not recorded which). The chain joins TRBV7-8 to TRBJ2-5, with D possibly matching TRBD2 (5 bases). The source of this sequence is a man between 18 and 35 years old with acute COVID-19. CDR3 sequence: CASSPWAGIDETQYF. CDR3 in DNA: TGTGCCAGCAGCCCCTGGGCGGGTATAGACGAGACCCAGTACTTC. Based on the CDR3 plus reference TRBV7-8 and TRBJ2-5, the full variable domain is GAGVSQSPRYKVAKRGQDVALRCDPISGHVSLFWYQQALGQGPEFLTYFQNEAQLDKSGLPSDRFFAERPEGSVSTLKIQRTQQEDSAVYLCASSPWAGIDETQYFGPGTRLLVL.